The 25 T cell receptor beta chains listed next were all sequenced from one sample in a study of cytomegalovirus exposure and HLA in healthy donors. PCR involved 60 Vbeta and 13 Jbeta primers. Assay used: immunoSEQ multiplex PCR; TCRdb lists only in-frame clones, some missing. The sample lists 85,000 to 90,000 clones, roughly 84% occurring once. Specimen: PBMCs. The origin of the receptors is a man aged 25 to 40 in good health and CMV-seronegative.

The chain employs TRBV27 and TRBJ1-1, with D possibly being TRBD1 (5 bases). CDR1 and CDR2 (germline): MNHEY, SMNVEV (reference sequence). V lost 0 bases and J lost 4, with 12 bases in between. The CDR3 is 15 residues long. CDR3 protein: CASSLSAGSGTEAFF. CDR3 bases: TGTGCCAGCAGTTTATCGGCAGGGTCGGGCACTGAAGCTTTCTTT.

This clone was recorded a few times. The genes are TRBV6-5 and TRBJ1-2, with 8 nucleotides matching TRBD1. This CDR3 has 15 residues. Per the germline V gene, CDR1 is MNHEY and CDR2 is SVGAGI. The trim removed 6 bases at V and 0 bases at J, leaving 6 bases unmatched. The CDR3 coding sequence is TGTGCCAGCAGAGACCTGGGACAGGCTAACTATGGCTACACCTTC. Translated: CASRDLGQANYGYTF.

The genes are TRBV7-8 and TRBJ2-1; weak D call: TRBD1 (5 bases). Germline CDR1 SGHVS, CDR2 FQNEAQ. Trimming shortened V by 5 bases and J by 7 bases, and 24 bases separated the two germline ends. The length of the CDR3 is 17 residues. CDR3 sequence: CASSPSTLLPGLNEQFF. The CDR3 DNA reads TGTGCCAGCAGCCCATCGACTCTTCTTCCAGGGTTGAATGAGCAGTTCTTC.

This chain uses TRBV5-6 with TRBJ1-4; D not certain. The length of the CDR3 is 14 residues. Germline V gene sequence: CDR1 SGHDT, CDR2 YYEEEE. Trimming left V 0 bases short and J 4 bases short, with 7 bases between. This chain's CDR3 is CASSLGASNEKLFF. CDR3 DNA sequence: TGTGCCAGCAGCTTGGGGGCAAGTAATGAAAAACTGTTTTTT.

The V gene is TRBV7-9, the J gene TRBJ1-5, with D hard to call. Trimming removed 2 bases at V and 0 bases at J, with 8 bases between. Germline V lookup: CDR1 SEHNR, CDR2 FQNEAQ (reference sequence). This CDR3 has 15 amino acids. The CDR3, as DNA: TGTGCCAGCAGCTTAACCGGTCATAGCAATCAGCCCCAGCATTTT. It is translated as CASSLTGHSNQPQHF.

CDR3 DNA sequence: TGTGCCAGCAGTCCTCGGAGCGGGGCCAGATCCTACGAGCAGTACTTC. Protein: CASSPRSGARSYEQYF. This chain connects TRBV27 to TRBJ2-7; 7 nucleotides match TRBD2. The CDR3 has 16 residues. Losses at the gene ends were 5 bases for V and 1 base for J; bases not matched to a gene: 11. The germline V gene encodes CDR1 MNHEY and CDR2 SMNVEV (reference sequence).

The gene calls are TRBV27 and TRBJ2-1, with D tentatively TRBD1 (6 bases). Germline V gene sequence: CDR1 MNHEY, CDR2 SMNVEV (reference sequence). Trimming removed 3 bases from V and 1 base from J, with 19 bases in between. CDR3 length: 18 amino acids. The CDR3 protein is CASSLVGISRGSYNEQFF. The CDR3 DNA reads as TGTGCCAGCAGTTTGGTGGGCATCTCCAGGGGATCCTACAATGAGCAGTTCTTC.

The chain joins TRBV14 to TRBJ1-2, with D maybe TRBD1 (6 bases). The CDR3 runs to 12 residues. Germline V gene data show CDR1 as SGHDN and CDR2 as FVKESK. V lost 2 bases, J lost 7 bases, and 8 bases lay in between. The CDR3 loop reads CASSQTGFGYTF. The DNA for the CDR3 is TGTGCCAGCAGCCAAACAGGGTTTGGCTACACCTTC.

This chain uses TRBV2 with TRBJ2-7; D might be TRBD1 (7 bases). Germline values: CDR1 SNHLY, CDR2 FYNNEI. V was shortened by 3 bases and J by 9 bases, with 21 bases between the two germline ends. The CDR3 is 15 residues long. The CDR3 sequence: CASSDPGGGRHGQYF. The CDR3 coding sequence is TGTGCCAGCAGTGATCCAGGGGGAGGTCGACACGGGCAGTACTTC.

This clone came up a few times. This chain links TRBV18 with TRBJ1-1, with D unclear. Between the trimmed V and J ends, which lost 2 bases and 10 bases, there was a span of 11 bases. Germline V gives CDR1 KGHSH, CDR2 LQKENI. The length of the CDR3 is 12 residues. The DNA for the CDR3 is TGTGCCAGCTCACCAGTGGAGGCAGGAGCTTTCTTT. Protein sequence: CASSPVEAGAFF.

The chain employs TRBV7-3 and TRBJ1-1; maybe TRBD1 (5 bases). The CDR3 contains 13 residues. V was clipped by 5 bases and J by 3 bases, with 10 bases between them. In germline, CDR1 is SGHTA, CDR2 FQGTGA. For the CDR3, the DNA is TGTGCCAGCAGCCGGGGGGAGGACACTGAAGCTTTCTTT. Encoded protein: CASSRGEDTEAFF.

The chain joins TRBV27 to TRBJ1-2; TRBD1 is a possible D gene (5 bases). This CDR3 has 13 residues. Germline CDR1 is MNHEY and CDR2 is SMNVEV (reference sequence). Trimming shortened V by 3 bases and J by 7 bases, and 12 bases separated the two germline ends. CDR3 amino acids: CASSFSRVGGYTF. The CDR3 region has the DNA TGTGCCAGCAGTTTCTCCAGGGTCGGTGGCTACACCTTC.

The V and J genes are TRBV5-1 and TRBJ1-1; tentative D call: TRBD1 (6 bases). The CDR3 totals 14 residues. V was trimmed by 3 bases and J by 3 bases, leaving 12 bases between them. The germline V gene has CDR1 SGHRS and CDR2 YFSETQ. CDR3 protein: CASSSGDGYTEAFF. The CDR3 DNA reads TGCGCCAGCAGCTCAGGGGATGGTTACACTGAAGCTTTCTTT.

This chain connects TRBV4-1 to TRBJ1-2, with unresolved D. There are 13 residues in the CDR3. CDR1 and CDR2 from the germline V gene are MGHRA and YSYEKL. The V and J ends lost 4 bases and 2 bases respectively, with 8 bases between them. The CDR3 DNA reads TGCGCCAGCAGCCCCCAGGCCAACTATGGCTACACCTTC. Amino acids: CASSPQANYGYTF.

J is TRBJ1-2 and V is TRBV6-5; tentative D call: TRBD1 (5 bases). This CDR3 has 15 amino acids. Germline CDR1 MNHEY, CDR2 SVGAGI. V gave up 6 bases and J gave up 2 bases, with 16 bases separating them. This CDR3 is CASRIKDGHNYGYTF. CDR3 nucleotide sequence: TGTGCCAGCAGAATTAAGGACGGACACAACTATGGCTACACCTTC.

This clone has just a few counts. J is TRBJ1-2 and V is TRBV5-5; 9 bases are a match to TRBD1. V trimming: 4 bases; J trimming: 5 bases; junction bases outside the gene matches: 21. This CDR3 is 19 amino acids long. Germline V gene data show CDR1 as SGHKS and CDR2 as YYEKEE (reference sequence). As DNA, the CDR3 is TGTGCCAGCAGCCCTGGCCTAAGAAGGGACAGGGAAATAACTTATGGCTACACCTTC. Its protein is CASSPGLRRDREITYGYTF. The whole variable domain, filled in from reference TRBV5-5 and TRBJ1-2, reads DAGVTQSPTHLIKTRGQQVTLRCSPISGHKSVSWYQQVLGQGPQFIFQYYEKEERGRGNFPDRFSARQFPNYSSELNVNALLLGDSALYLCASSPGLRRDREITYGYTFGSGTRLTVV.

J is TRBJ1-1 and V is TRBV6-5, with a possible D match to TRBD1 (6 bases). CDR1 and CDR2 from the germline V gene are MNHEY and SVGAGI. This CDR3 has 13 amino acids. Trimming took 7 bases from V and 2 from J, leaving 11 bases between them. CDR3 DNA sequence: TGTGCCAGCAAAGTACAGGGAAACACTGAAGCTTTCTTT. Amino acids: CASKVQGNTEAFF.

The CDR3 DNA sequence: TGTGCCAGCGAGACAGGCCACCCCACAGATACGCAGTATTTT. Its translation: CASETGHPTDTQYF. The chain combines TRBV19 with TRBJ2-3; TRBD1 might be the D (6 bases). CDR3 length: 14 amino acids. Between the trimmed V and J ends, which lost 9 bases and 2 bases, there was a span of 15 bases. From germline, CDR1 is LNHDA and CDR2 SQIVND (reference sequence).

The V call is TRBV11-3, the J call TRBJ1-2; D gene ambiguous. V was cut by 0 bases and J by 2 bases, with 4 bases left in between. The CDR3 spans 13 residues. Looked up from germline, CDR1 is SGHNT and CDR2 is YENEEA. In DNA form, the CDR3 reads TGTGCCAGCAGCTTAGACGGGAACTATGGCTACACCTTC. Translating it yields CASSLDGNYGYTF. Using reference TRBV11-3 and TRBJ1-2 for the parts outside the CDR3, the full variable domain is EAGVVQSPRYKIIEKKQPVAFWCNPISGHNTLYWYLQNLGQGPELLIRYENEEAVDDSQLPKDRFSAERLKGVDSTLKIQPAELGDSAVYLCASSLDGNYGYTFGSGTRLTVV.

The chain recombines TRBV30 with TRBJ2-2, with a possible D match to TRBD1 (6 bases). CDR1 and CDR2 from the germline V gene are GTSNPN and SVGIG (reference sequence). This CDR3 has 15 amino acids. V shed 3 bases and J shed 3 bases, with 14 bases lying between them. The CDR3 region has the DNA TGTGCCTGGAGCAACTTGCAGGGGCACACCGGGGAGCTGTTTTTT. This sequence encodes CAWSNLQGHTGELFF.

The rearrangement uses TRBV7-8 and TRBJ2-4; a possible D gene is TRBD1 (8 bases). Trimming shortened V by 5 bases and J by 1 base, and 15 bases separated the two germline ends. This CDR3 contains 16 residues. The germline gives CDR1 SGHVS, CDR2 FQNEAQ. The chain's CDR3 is CASSRQGRGAKNIQYF. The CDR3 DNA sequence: TGTGCCAGCAGCAGACAGGGGCGGGGGGCCAAAAACATTCAGTACTTC. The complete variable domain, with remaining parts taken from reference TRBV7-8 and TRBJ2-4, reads GAGVSQSPRYKVAKRGQDVALRCDPISGHVSLFWYQQALGQGPEFLTYFQNEAQLDKSGLPSDRFFAERPEGSVSTLKIQRTQQEDSAVYLCASSRQGRGAKNIQYFGAGTRLSVL.

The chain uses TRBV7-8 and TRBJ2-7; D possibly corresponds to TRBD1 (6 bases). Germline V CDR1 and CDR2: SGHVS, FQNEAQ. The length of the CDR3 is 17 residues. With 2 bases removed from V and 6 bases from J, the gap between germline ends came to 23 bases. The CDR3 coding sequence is TGTGCCAGCAGCTTACTTAGCACAGGGTGGGCCGCGGGCGAGCAGTACTTC. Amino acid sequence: CASSLLSTGWAAGEQYF.

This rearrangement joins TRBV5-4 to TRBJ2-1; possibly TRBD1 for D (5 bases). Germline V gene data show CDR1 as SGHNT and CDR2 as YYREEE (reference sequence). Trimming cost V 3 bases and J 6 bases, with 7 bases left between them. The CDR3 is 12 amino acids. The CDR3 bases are TGTGCCAGCAGCTGGGGCACCAATGAGCAGTTCTTC. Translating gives CASSWGTNEQFF.

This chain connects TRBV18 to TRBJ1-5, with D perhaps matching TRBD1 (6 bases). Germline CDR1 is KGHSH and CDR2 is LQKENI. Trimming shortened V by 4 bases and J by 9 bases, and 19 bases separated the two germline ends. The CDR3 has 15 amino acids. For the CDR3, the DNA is TGTGCCAGCTCACAATCAGGGGACCTGCCCTGGCCCCAGCATTTT. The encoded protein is CASSQSGDLPWPQHF. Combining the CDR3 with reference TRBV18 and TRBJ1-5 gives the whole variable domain NAGVMQNPRHLVRRRGQEARLRCSPMKGHSHVYWYRQLPEEGLKFMVYLQKENIIDESGMPKERFSAEFPKEGPSILRIQQVVRGDSAAYFCASSQSGDLPWPQHFGDGTRLSIL.

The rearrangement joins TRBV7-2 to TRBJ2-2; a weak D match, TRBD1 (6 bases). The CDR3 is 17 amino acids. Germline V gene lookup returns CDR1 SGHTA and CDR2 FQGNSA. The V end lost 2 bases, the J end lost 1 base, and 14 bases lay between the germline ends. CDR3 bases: TGTGCCAGCAGCTTAAGGGTGGCACAGGGGAACACCGGGGAGCTGTTTTTT. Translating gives CASSLRVAQGNTGELFF.